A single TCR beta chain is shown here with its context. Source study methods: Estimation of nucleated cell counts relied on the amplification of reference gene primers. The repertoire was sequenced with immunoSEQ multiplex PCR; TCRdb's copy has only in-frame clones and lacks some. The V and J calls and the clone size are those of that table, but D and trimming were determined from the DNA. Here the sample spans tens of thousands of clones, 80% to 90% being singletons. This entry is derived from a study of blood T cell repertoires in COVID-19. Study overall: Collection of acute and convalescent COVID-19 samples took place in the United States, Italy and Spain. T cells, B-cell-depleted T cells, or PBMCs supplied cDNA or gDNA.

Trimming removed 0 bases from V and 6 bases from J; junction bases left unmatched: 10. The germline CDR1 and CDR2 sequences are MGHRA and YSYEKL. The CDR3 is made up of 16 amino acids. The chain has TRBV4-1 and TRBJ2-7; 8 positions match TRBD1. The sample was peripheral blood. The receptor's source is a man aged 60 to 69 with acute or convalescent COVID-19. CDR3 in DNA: TGCGCCAGCAGCCAAGAAGGTCCCCCCACAGGGGGCGAGCAGTACTTC. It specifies CASSQEGPPTGGEQYF.